These T cell receptor beta chains were read from a single sample in a study of blood T cell repertoires in COVID-19. The table came from immunoSEQ multiplex PCR; TCRdb's copy has only in-frame clones and leaves some out. The table includes hundreds of thousands of clones, under 95% detected once. Sequencing used PBMCs or T cells enriched from blood (not recorded which). The source is a man between 60 and 75 years old who had recovered from COVID-19. Both conserved end residues are part of each CDR3. The D gene is left open where the match is weak. For some rows the clone size is stated as once, few or many, or as a class when expanded; others skip it.

J gene	D gene	clone size	V gene	CDR3 protein	CDR3 DNA
TRBJ1-1	.	.	TRBV7-9	CASSFVLPESTEAFF	TGTGCCAGCAGCTTTGTCCTTCCTGAGAGCACTGAAGCTTTCTTT
TRBJ1-1	.	.	TRBV30	CAWSIYMPLGPLVNTEAFF	TGTGCCTGGAGCATCTATATGCCTCTTGGGCCTCTTGTGAACACTGAAGCTTTCTTT
TRBJ2-3	.	.	TRBV5-1	CASSLAQIGGTDTQYF	TGCGCCAGCAGCTTGGCCCAGATTGGTGGCACAGATACGCAGTATTTT
TRBJ1-2	TRBD1	.	TRBV5-6	CASSQGALQYIYTF	TGTGCCAGCAGCCAGGGGGCCCTCCAATATATCTACACCTTC
TRBJ1-6	.	.	TRBV11-3	CASSLDGTLNSPLHF	TGTGCCAGCAGCTTAGACGGGACACTTAATTCACCCCTCCACTTT
TRBJ2-1	TRBD2	.	TRBV27	CASSWSPIAGDYNEQFF	TGTGCCAGCAGTTGGAGCCCCATAGCGGGGGATTACAATGAGCAGTTCTTC
TRBJ1-2	TRBD1	.	TRBV6-2/TRBV6-3	CASSSQGLNYGYTF	TGTGCCAGCAGTTCACAGGGGCTGAACTATGGCTACACCTTC
TRBJ1-1	.	.	TRBV4-3	CASSWGRRANTEAFF	TGCGCCAGCAGCTGGGGTAGGAGGGCGAACACTGAAGCTTTCTTT
TRBJ2-1	.	.	TRBV4-2	CASSQDPGAYNEQFF	TGTGCCAGCAGCCAAGACCCTGGGGCGTACAATGAGCAGTTCTTC
TRBJ1-5	.	.	TRBV19	CASSEGNQPQHF	TGTGCCAGTAGTGAGGGCAATCAGCCCCAGCATTTT
TRBJ2-5	.	.	TRBV11-1	CASSDKVEETQYF	TGTGCCAGCAGCGACAAGGTGGAAGAGACCCAGTACTTC
TRBJ1-5	TRBD1	.	TRBV15	CATSRDHIGTGGEQPQHF	TGTGCCACCAGCAGAGATCACATCGGGACAGGGGGCGAGCAGCCCCAGCATTTT
TRBJ1-6	TRBD1	.	TRBV28	CASLTPGTDNSPLHF	TGTGCCAGCTTAACCCCCGGGACAGATAATTCACCCCTCCACTTT
TRBJ1-6	TRBD1	.	TRBV7-2	CASSLVSFDRVGSPLHF	TGTGCCAGCAGCTTAGTCTCCTTTGACAGGGTGGGTTCACCCCTCCACTTT
TRBJ2-1	.	.	TRBV6-5	CASSPDRVNEQFF	TGTGCCAGCAGCCCGGACAGAGTCAATGAGCAGTTCTTC
TRBJ2-2	TRBD1	.	TRBV29-1	CSVDRANTGELFF	TGCAGCGTGGACAGGGCGAACACCGGGGAGCTGTTTTTT
TRBJ1-1	TRBD1	.	TRBV9	CASSEQGLNTEAFF	TGTGCCAGCAGCGAACAGGGGTTGAACACTGAAGCTTTCTTT
TRBJ1-1	.	few	TRBV6-1	CASSGPVGPLFPMNTEAFF	TGTGCCAGCAGTGGACCAGTTGGGCCACTCTTCCCCATGAACACTGAAGCTTTCTTT
TRBJ2-7	.	.	TRBV5-3	CARSLPGCEQYF	TGTGCCAGAAGCTTGCCAGGATGCGAGCAGTACTTC
TRBJ2-5	TRBD1	.	TRBV5-4	CASSEKQGAGETQYF	TGTGCCAGCAGCGAAAAACAGGGGGCTGGGGAGACCCAGTACTTC
TRBJ1-6	.	.	TRBV5-4	CASSLWGGESPLHF	TGTGCCAGCAGCTTGTGGGGGGGCGAATCACCCCTCCACTTT
TRBJ1-5	.	.	TRBV12-3/TRBV12-4	CASIAGAGQPQHF	TGTGCCAGCATCGCGGGGGCAGGTCAGCCCCAGCATTTT
TRBJ2-7	.	.	TRBV3-1/TRBV3-2	CASSQEDRSFNEQYF	TGTGCCAGCAGCCAGGAGGACAGAAGTTTTAACGAGCAGTACTTC
TRBJ2-7	TRBD1	once	TRBV11-2	CASKQGQEITYEQYF	TGTGCCAGCAAACAAGGACAGGAGATAACCTACGAGCAGTACTTC
TRBJ2-3	TRBD2	.	TRBV7-3	CASSTSGTSTDTQYF	TGTGCCAGCAGCACTAGCGGGACTAGCACAGATACGCAGTATTTT
TRBJ1-6	.	.	TRBV30	CAWKPPGVVVSPLHF	TGTGCCTGGAAGCCCCCCGGGGTGGTTGTTTCACCCCTCCACTTT
TRBJ2-5	.	.	TRBV7-2	CASSLAAETQYF	TGTGCCAGCAGCTTAGCAGCAGAGACCCAGTACTTC
TRBJ2-5	TRBD2	.	TRBV3-1/TRBV3-2	CASSQGYTSGQETQYF	TGTGCCAGCAGCCAAGGATATACTAGCGGCCAAGAGACCCAGTACTTC
TRBJ1-6	TRBD1	.	TRBV15	CATSRDRTGNNSPLHF	TGTGCCACCAGCAGAGATCGGACAGGGAATAATTCACCCCTCCACTTT
TRBJ1-1	.	once	TRBV2	CASSSQGLMSTEAFF	TGTGCCAGCAGCAGTCAGGGGTTGATGTCCACTGAAGCTTTCTTT
TRBJ1-4	.	.	TRBV2	CASGFRGSSEKLFF	TGTGCCAGCGGGTTTAGGGGATCCAGTGAAAAACTGTTTTTT
TRBJ2-5	.	.	TRBV7-2	CASSLIDTGWETQYF	TGTGCCAGCAGCTTAATAGACACGGGGTGGGAGACCCAGTACTTC
TRBJ2-7	.	.	TRBV28	CASSSIGVRDEQYF	TGTGCCAGCAGTTCCATAGGGGTCCGCGACGAGCAGTACTTC
TRBJ1-2	TRBD1	.	TRBV7-9	CASSLAGDRGSYGYTF	TGTGCCAGCAGCTTAGCTGGGGACAGGGGTAGCTATGGCTACACCTTC
TRBJ2-3	.	.	TRBV29-1	CSVEVGKGAQDTQYF	TGCAGCGTTGAAGTGGGTAAAGGGGCCCAAGATACGCAGTATTTT
TRBJ2-1	TRBD1	.	TRBV19	CASSSGQRHNEQFF	TGTGCCAGTAGTTCGGGACAGCGGCACAATGAGCAGTTCTTC
TRBJ1-4	.	.	TRBV7-5	CARSSGQDRGGKLFF	TGTGCCAGAAGCAGCGGACAGGACCGTGGGGGAAAACTGTTTTTT